A single sample gave rise to the 21 T cell receptor beta chains below, sequenced in a study of glioma-infiltrating T cells after dendritic cell vaccination. Measured with immunoSEQ multiplex PCR; TCRdb has only the in-frame clones, and not every one. The top ten clones hold under 8.5% of a sample with roughly 85,000 clones, 85% of them seen once. Time point reported: after dendritic cell vaccination, including at tumor progression/relapse. The sample consisted of blood, taken after dendritic cell vaccination. The receptor set was obtained from a human donor with glioblastoma.

J is TRBJ1-1 and V is TRBV19, with 9 positions matching TRBD1. Germline CDR1 reads LNHDA; CDR2 reads SQIVND (reference sequence). The CDR3 has 14 residues. V lost 5 bases to trimming and J lost 3 bases; unmatched junction nucleotides: 4. The CDR3 DNA reads TGTGCCAGTAGTTCCGGGACAGGGCACACTGAAGCTTTCTTT. Protein product: CASSSGTGHTEAFF.

This rearrangement joins TRBV5-6 to TRBJ2-2; 9 bases align to TRBD2. V shed 4 bases, J shed 4 bases, and the junction held 5 bases outside the gene matches. Germline V CDR1 and CDR2: SGHDT, YYEEEE. The CDR3 is 15 residues long. The CDR3 region has the DNA TGTGCCAGCAGCGTAGCGGGGGTTTCCACCGGGGAGCTGTTTTTT. This encodes CASSVAGVSTGELFF.

The chain employs TRBV10-3 and TRBJ2-7; TRBD1 is a possible D gene (6 bases). The CDR3 loop spans 13 amino acids. The V end was cut by 5 bases, the J end by 0 bases, with 8 bases between. CDR1 ENHRY and CDR2 SYGVKD come from the germline V gene. CDR3 in amino acids: CAISSTGSYEQYF. CDR3 nucleotides: TGTGCCATCAGTTCGACAGGCTCCTACGAGCAGTACTTC.

J is TRBJ1-2 and V is TRBV7-6, with D possibly TRBD1 on 6 matching bases. The CDR3 totals 16 residues. V shed 3 bases and J shed 6 bases, with 20 bases lying between them. Per germline, CDR1 SGHVS and CDR2 FNYEAQ. The CDR3 loop reads CASSLSQGGRLHGYTF. The CDR3 nucleotides are TGTGCCAGCAGCTTGTCACAGGGTGGAAGGCTGCATGGCTACACCTTC.

V and J are TRBV9 and TRBJ1-6; D perhaps matches TRBD1 (5 bases). Germline V gene lookup returns CDR1 SGDLS and CDR2 YYNGEE. The V end lost 0 bases, the J end lost 10 bases, and 14 bases lay between the germline ends. There are 15 residues in the CDR3. The CDR3: CASSVGAGRQSPLHF. The CDR3 DNA sequence: TGTGCCAGCAGCGTAGGGGCAGGGAGGCAGTCACCCCTCCACTTT.

This clone was counted between two and nine times. The rearrangement uses TRBV4-2 and TRBJ2-1, with D perhaps matching TRBD1 (5 bases). The length of the CDR3 is 15 residues. With 0 bases removed from V and 9 bases from J, the gap between germline ends came to 15 bases. Looked up from germline, CDR1 is LGHNA and CDR2 is YNFKEQ. In DNA, the CDR3 is TGTGCCAGCAGCCAAGAGGTAGGGGAAGGGGTTGAGCAGTTCTTC. Protein: CASSQEVGEGVEQFF.

This chain connects TRBV27 to TRBJ1-1; D perhaps matches TRBD1 (6 bases). Per germline, CDR1 MNHEY and CDR2 SMNVEV (reference sequence). This CDR3 is 12 amino acids long. The V end was cut by 6 bases, the J end by 7 bases, with 12 bases between. CDR3 in amino acids: CASSLQGGEAFF. The DNA for the CDR3 is TGTGCCAGCAGCCTACAGGGCGGTGAAGCTTTCTTT.

The chain combines TRBV14 with TRBJ2-1; D is possibly TRBD2 (6 bases). CDR1 and CDR2 (germline): SGHDN, FVKESK. CDR3 length equals 16 residues. With 0 bases removed from V and 0 bases from J, the gap between germline ends came to 9 bases. CDR3 amino acids: CASSQDAGSSYNEQFF. CDR3 nucleotides: TGTGCCAGCAGCCAAGATGCGGGGAGCTCCTACAATGAGCAGTTCTTC.

This chain uses TRBV6-1 with TRBJ1-2, with 9 bases fitting TRBD1. Germline V CDR1 and CDR2: MNHNS, SASEGT. This CDR3 comprises 16 residues. The V and J ends lost 2 bases and 2 bases, in that order; junction bases with no gene match: 6. The chain's CDR3 is CASSERTGDENYGYTF. DNA for the CDR3: TGTGCCAGCAGTGAACGGACAGGGGATGAAAACTATGGCTACACCTTC.

The chain combines TRBV19 with TRBJ2-3, with 7 nucleotides matching TRBD1. Losses at the gene ends were 3 bases for V and 6 bases for J; bases not matched to a gene: 12. Germline V gene lookup returns CDR1 LNHDA and CDR2 SQIVND (reference sequence). This CDR3 is built from 16 residues. This CDR3 is CASSMTGPTSRDTQYF. The CDR3 bases are TGTGCCAGTAGTATGACAGGGCCCACAAGCCGGGATACGCAGTATTTT.

The J gene is TRBJ1-4, the V gene TRBV25-1, with 12 bases aligning to TRBD1. The CDR3 covers 15 residues. Trimming took 6 bases from V and 4 from J; bases not matched to a gene: 3. Germline CDR1 reads MGHDK; CDR2 reads SYGVNS. The CDR3, as DNA: TGTGCCAGCAGGGGACAGGGGGCCGGTAATGAAAAACTGTTTTTT. It codes for CASRGQGAGNEKLFF.

This rearrangement joins TRBV9 to TRBJ1-6, with a weak D call TRBD1 (6 bases). Between the trimmed V and J ends, which lost 4 bases and 10 bases, there was a span of 24 bases. This CDR3 is 17 amino acids long. Germline V gene sequence: CDR1 SGDLS, CDR2 YYNGEE. In DNA, the CDR3 is TGTGCCAGCAGCCCGGTCCCTAGGGGGGGCGACGGATCACCCCTCCACTTT. Translation: CASSPVPRGGDGSPLHF.

This clone showed up just once. This chain uses TRBV7-3 with TRBJ2-2, with a possible D match to TRBD1 (6 bases). The V end was cut by 4 bases, the J end by 4 bases, with 16 bases between. Germline lookup yields CDR1 SGHTA and CDR2 FQGTGA. The CDR3 has 16 residues. The CDR3 DNA is TGTGCCAGCAGCTCCCGAAATACAGGGTCCACCGGGGAGCTGTTTTTT. Translated: CASSSRNTGSTGELFF.

The DNA for the CDR3 is TGTGCCACCCAGCCCGGGACAGGGTTCAATCAGCCCCAGCATTTT. Amino acid sequence: CATQPGTGFNQPQHF. This chain links TRBV19 with TRBJ1-5, with 9 bases matching TRBD1. The CDR3 consists of 15 residues. V was pared by 10 bases and J by 3 bases, with 10 bases of the junction left unmatched. The V gene's germline CDR1 is LNHDA and CDR2 SQIVND (reference sequence).

The chain carries TRBV5-4 and TRBJ2-2; possibly TRBD1 for D (5 bases). The CDR3 totals 14 residues. The germline V and J ends were trimmed by 3 bases and 4 bases, with 10 bases remaining between them. The germline V gene has CDR1 SGHNT and CDR2 YYREEE (reference sequence). This CDR3 is CASSSTTVTGELFF. For the CDR3, the DNA is TGTGCCAGCAGCTCCACGACAGTCACCGGGGAGCTGTTTTTT.

V gene TRBV4-1 combines with J gene TRBJ1-5, with D perhaps TRBD1 (5 bases). V dropped 3 bases and J dropped 6 bases, with 18 bases sitting between them. Germline CDR1 MGHRA, CDR2 YSYEKL. The CDR3 spans 16 residues. This CDR3 is CASSQDLGGVTQPQHF. The DNA of the CDR3 is TGCGCCAGCAGCCAGGACCTCGGGGGGGTTACTCAGCCCCAGCATTTT.

The chain joins TRBV27 to TRBJ2-2; D possibly corresponds to TRBD2 (7 bases). This CDR3 is 16 amino acids long. Germline CDR1 reads MNHEY; CDR2 reads SMNVEV (reference sequence). Trimming cost V 5 bases and J 6 bases, with 19 bases left between them. This CDR3 reads CASSLGGVGEAGELFF. In DNA, the CDR3 is TGTGCCAGCAGTCTAGGGGGGGTCGGGGAAGCCGGGGAGCTGTTTTTT.

This chain connects TRBV7-2 to TRBJ1-5; 10 bases fit TRBD1. V shed 5 bases, J shed 4 bases, and the junction held 8 bases outside the gene matches. Germline lookup yields CDR1 SGHTA and CDR2 FQGNSA. The CDR3 is 16 residues long. The CDR3 reads CASSRGTGAENQPQHF. The CDR3 DNA sequence: TGTGCCAGCAGCAGAGGGACAGGGGCGGAAAATCAGCCCCAGCATTTT. Combining the CDR3 with reference TRBV7-2 and TRBJ1-5 gives the whole variable domain GAGVSQSPSNKVTEKGKDVELRCDPISGHTALYWYRQSLGQGLEFLIYFQGNSAPDKSGLPSDRFSAERTGGSVSTLTIQRTQQEDSAVYLCASSRGTGAENQPQHFGDGTRLSIL.

The chain joins TRBV6-4 to TRBJ2-1; perhaps TRBD2 as D (6 bases). Germline V lookup: CDR1 MRHNA, CDR2 SNTAGT. This CDR3 is built from 15 residues. The germline V and J ends were trimmed by 4 bases and 2 bases, with 12 bases remaining between them. The CDR3 DNA reads TGTGCCAGCAGTGGAGGGACTTCTCCCTACAATGAGCAGTTCTTC. It yields the protein CASSGGTSPYNEQFF.

This chain links TRBV5-6 with TRBJ1-6; D unclear. The germline V and J ends were trimmed by 3 bases and 14 bases, with 18 bases remaining between them. The germline CDR1 and CDR2 sequences are SGHDT and YYEEEE. The CDR3 is 14 amino acids. CDR3 protein: CASSSFVEIPSLHF. The CDR3 coding sequence is TGTGCCAGCAGCTCGTTTGTAGAAATTCCATCCCTCCACTTT.

This clone occurred once. The V and J genes are TRBV27 and TRBJ1-4; 10 nucleotides align to TRBD1. Trimming took 7 bases from V and 4 from J; bases not matched to a gene: 12. The CDR3 runs to 17 residues. The germline CDR1 and CDR2 sequences are MNHEY and SMNVEV (reference sequence). CDR3 DNA: TGTGCCAGCAAGTTGACAGGGGGCCACGAAGTTAATGAAAAACTGTTTTTT. It translates to CASKLTGGHEVNEKLFF.